Here is one TCR beta chain with its context. Looked up from germline, CDR1 is SGHNT and CDR2 is YENEEA. CDR3 length: 14 amino acids. V lost 2 bases, J lost 6 bases, and 5 bases stayed unmatched. The data are from a study of blood T cell repertoires in COVID-19. Overall study context: The cDNA or gDNA used as material had been derived from T cells, B-cell-depleted T cells, or PBMCs.

The protocol was immunoSEQ multiplex PCR, while the TCRdb copy is restricted to in-frame clones and leaves out a portion. The sample holds more than 85,000 clones; 85% to 90% are singletons and the top ten take approximately 1%. The V gene is TRBV11-3, the J gene TRBJ1-1; 8 bases align to TRBD1. The specimen was peripheral blood. The TCR originated in a human donor in a cohort sampled during active COVID-19. Written as DNA, the CDR3 is TGTGCCAGCAGCTTACAGGGGGCTGGGCCTGAAGCTTTCTTT. Translated, it gives CASSLQGAGPEAFF. Full variable domain (missing parts from reference TRBV11-3 and TRBJ1-1): EAGVVQSPRYKIIEKKQPVAFWCNPISGHNTLYWYLQNLGQGPELLIRYENEEAVDDSQLPKDRFSAERLKGVDSTLKIQPAELGDSAVYLCASSLQGAGPEAFFGQGTRLTVV.